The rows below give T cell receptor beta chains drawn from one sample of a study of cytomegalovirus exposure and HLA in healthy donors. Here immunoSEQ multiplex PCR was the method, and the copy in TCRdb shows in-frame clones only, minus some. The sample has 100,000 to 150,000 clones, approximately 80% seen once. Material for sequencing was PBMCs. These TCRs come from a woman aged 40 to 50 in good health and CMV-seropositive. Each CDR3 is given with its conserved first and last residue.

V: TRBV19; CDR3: CASSMGTGLGTEAFF
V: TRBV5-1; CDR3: CASSLGQSYEQYF
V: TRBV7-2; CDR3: CASSLPGGDTQYF
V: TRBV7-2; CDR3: CASRGTNIASNTGELFF
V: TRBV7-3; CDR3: CASSTGQNQPQHF
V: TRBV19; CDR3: CASSIPSATNEKLFF
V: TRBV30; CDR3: CAWSEDSATEAFF
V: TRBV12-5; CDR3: CASGLGAERGTDTQYF
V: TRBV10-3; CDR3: CAISELRGQYEKLFF
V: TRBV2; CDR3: CASTGLAAYNEQFF
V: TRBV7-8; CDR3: CASSPLLASNQPQHF
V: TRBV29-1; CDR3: CSAGQGTNYGYTF
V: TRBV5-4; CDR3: CASSPDRGRGEQYF
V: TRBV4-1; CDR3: CASSQDRQSYGYTF
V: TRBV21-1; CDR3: CASSKQRQASYEQYF
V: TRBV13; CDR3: CASSLASGGVGYTF
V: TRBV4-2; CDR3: CASSQDVKGETQYF
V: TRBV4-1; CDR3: CASSPHGGRTYEQYF
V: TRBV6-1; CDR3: CASSETHGGRGAQYF
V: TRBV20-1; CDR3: CSARVNYGYTF
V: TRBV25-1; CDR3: CASSEGQGVTF
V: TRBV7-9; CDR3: CASSLAGGRPYNEQFF